A selection of T cell receptor beta chains follows, all from one sample in a study of blood T cell repertoires in COVID-19. Method: immunoSEQ multiplex PCR; TCRdb's copy keeps in-frame clones and lacks some. The profile shows about 42,000 clones, 70% to 90% of them singletons. The specimen was peripheral blood. Every receptor here comes from a man aged 65 to 79 with acute or convalescent COVID-19. CDR3s include the opening cysteine and the closing phenylalanine or tryptophan. D genes are given only for firm matches. A row's size may be missing; if present it is once, few, many or a size class.

cdr3_aa: CASSYSTGGAGNTIYF
cdr3_nt: TGTGCCAGCAGTTACTCGACAGGGGGCGCTGGAAACACCATATATTTT
d_call: TRBD1
clone_size: NA
j_call: TRBJ1-3
v_call: TRBV6-5

cdr3_aa: CASSPSPAGYNEQFF
cdr3_nt: TGTGCCAGCAGCCCGAGCCCAGCGGGGTACAATGAGCAGTTCTTC
d_call: TRBD2
clone_size: NA
j_call: TRBJ2-1
v_call: TRBV7-3

cdr3_aa: CASSPGAGGNYGYTF
cdr3_nt: TGTGCCAGCTCACCAGGGGCAGGGGGGAACTATGGCTACACCTTC
d_call: TRBD1
clone_size: NA
j_call: TRBJ1-2
v_call: TRBV18

cdr3_aa: CASSQAGRVEQYF
cdr3_nt: TGTGCCAGCAGCCAAGCAGGCAGGGTCGAGCAGTACTTC
d_call: NA
clone_size: NA
j_call: TRBJ2-7
v_call: TRBV3-1/TRBV3-2

cdr3_aa: CASSLDRVRDEQYF
cdr3_nt: TGTGCCAGCAGCCTGGACAGGGTTCGGGACGAGCAGTACTTC
d_call: TRBD1
clone_size: NA
j_call: TRBJ2-7
v_call: TRBV14

cdr3_aa: CASSPSIGTVTGELFF
cdr3_nt: TGCGCCAGCAGCCCAAGTATTGGGACAGTCACCGGGGAGCTGTTTTTT
d_call: TRBD1
clone_size: NA
j_call: TRBJ2-2
v_call: TRBV4-1

cdr3_aa: CASSLLAGQRGQPQHF
cdr3_nt: TGTGCCAGCAGCTTACTAGCGGGACAGCGCGGTCAGCCCCAGCATTTT
d_call: TRBD1
clone_size: NA
j_call: TRBJ1-5
v_call: TRBV7-8

cdr3_aa: CASSVQGASNYGYTF
cdr3_nt: TGCGCCAGCAGCGTACAGGGGGCCAGCAACTATGGCTACACCTTC
d_call: TRBD1
clone_size: NA
j_call: TRBJ1-2
v_call: TRBV5-1

cdr3_aa: CASSPPNQNGYTF
cdr3_nt: TGTGCCAGCTCACCACCGAACCAGAATGGCTACACCTTC
d_call: NA
clone_size: NA
j_call: TRBJ1-2
v_call: TRBV18

cdr3_aa: CASSFRDTQMGNSPLHF
cdr3_nt: TGTGCCAGTAGCTTCCGGGACACCCAAATGGGTAATTCACCCCTCCACTTT
d_call: NA
clone_size: NA
j_call: TRBJ1-6
v_call: TRBV19

cdr3_aa: CASSLVPAGASYEQYF
cdr3_nt: TGCGCCAGCAGCTTAGTTCCGGCTGGGGCCTCCTACGAGCAGTACTTC
d_call: NA
clone_size: NA
j_call: TRBJ2-7
v_call: TRBV5-1

cdr3_aa: CASSQTSWGRNIYGYTF
cdr3_nt: TGTGCCAGCAGCCAAACTTCTTGGGGCAGAAACATCTATGGCTACACCTTC
d_call: NA
clone_size: NA
j_call: TRBJ1-2
v_call: TRBV3-1/TRBV3-2

cdr3_aa: CASSRGEAEAFF
cdr3_nt: TGTGCCAGCAGCCGGGGAGAGGCTGAAGCTTTCTTT
d_call: NA
clone_size: NA
j_call: TRBJ1-1
v_call: TRBV12-3/TRBV12-4

cdr3_aa: CASTQSAVQPQHF
cdr3_nt: TGTGCCAGCACTCAATCCGCAGTGCAGCCCCAGCATTTT
d_call: NA
clone_size: NA
j_call: TRBJ1-5
v_call: TRBV12-3/TRBV12-4

cdr3_aa: CASSQSSGGGFF
cdr3_nt: TGTGCCAGCAGCCAATCGAGCGGGGGAGGTTTCTTT
d_call: NA
clone_size: few
j_call: TRBJ1-1
v_call: TRBV16

cdr3_aa: CARPPGGHTEAFF
cdr3_nt: TGTGCCAGGCCGCCAGGGGGCCACACTGAAGCTTTCTTT
d_call: TRBD1
clone_size: NA
j_call: TRBJ1-1
v_call: TRBV12-3/TRBV12-4

cdr3_aa: CASSLRRSNQPQHF
cdr3_nt: TGTGCCAGCAGCTTACGTCGGAGCAATCAGCCCCAGCATTTT
d_call: NA
clone_size: NA
j_call: TRBJ1-5
v_call: TRBV7-2

cdr3_aa: CSVADGTASHRYTF
cdr3_nt: TGCAGCGTTGCTGACGGGACAGCGTCTCACCGCTACACCTTC
d_call: TRBD1
clone_size: NA
j_call: TRBJ1-2
v_call: TRBV29-1

cdr3_aa: CASSFYDRDYGYTF
cdr3_nt: TGTGCCAGCAGTTTCTACGACAGGGACTATGGCTACACCTTC
d_call: TRBD1
clone_size: NA
j_call: TRBJ1-2
v_call: TRBV27

cdr3_aa: CASSLGAGVTYEQYF
cdr3_nt: TGTGCCAGCAGTTTAGGGGCGGGGGTTACCTACGAGCAGTACTTC
d_call: TRBD2
clone_size: NA
j_call: TRBJ2-7
v_call: TRBV27

cdr3_aa: CASSPSHTGELFF
cdr3_nt: TGTGCCAGCTCACCTTCCCATACCGGGGAGCTGTTTTTT
d_call: NA
clone_size: NA
j_call: TRBJ2-2
v_call: TRBV18

cdr3_aa: CASRRTGGETYNSPLHF
cdr3_nt: TGTGCCAGCAGACGCACAGGGGGAGAGACCTATAATTCACCCCTCCACTTT
d_call: TRBD1
clone_size: NA
j_call: TRBJ1-6
v_call: TRBV7-2